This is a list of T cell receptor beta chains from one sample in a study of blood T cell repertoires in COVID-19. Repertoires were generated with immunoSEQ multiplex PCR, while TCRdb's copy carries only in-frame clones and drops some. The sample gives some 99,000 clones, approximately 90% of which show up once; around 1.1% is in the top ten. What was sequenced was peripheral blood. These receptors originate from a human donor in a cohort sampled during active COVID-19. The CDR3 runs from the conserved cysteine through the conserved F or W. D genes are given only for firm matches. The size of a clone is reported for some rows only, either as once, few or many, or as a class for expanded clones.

cdr3_aa: CASSFGLRGQQYF
cdr3_nt: TGTGCCAGCAGTTTCGGGCTAAGGGGTCAGCAGTACTTC
v_call: TRBV12-3/TRBV12-4
j_call: TRBJ2-7
clone_size: -
d_call: -

cdr3_aa: CASSVVASPSDTQYF
cdr3_nt: TGTGCCAGCAGCGTAGTAGCTAGCCCCTCAGATACGCAGTATTTT
v_call: TRBV9
j_call: TRBJ2-3
clone_size: -
d_call: -

cdr3_aa: CASRQVNEQFF
cdr3_nt: TGTGCCAGCAGACAGGTCAATGAGCAGTTCTTC
v_call: TRBV6-5
j_call: TRBJ2-1
clone_size: -
d_call: -

cdr3_aa: CASRRKSSYNSPLHF
cdr3_nt: TGTGCCAGCAGGAGAAAGAGCTCCTATAATTCACCCCTCCACTTT
v_call: TRBV21-1
j_call: TRBJ1-6
clone_size: -
d_call: -

cdr3_aa: CASSQWGLAGLGQETQYF
cdr3_nt: TGCGCCAGCAGCCAATGGGGACTAGCGGGGTTGGGGCAAGAGACCCAGTACTTC
v_call: TRBV5-1
j_call: TRBJ2-5
clone_size: once
d_call: TRBD2

cdr3_aa: CASSYYWGGDEQFF
cdr3_nt: TGTGCCAGCAGCTACTACTGGGGAGGGGATGAGCAGTTCTTC
v_call: TRBV7-2
j_call: TRBJ2-1
clone_size: -
d_call: TRBD2

cdr3_aa: CASNPGWGSDTGELFF
cdr3_nt: TGTGCCAGCAACCCAGGGTGGGGTTCCGACACCGGGGAGCTGTTTTTT
v_call: TRBV7-9
j_call: TRBJ2-2
clone_size: -
d_call: -

cdr3_aa: CASSERQGIYEQYF
cdr3_nt: TGTGCCAGCAGTGAACGACAGGGGATATACGAGCAGTACTTC
v_call: TRBV2
j_call: TRBJ2-7
clone_size: -
d_call: TRBD1

cdr3_aa: CASSQDFVTGVSSGYTF
cdr3_nt: TGCGCCAGCAGCCAAGATTTCGTTACAGGGGTATCGTCTGGCTACACCTTC
v_call: TRBV4-1
j_call: TRBJ1-2
clone_size: -
d_call: TRBD1

cdr3_aa: CASSQNQGLGNSPLHF
cdr3_nt: TGTGCCAGTAGCCAAAACCAGGGGCTGGGGAATTCACCCCTCCACTTT
v_call: TRBV19
j_call: TRBJ1-6
clone_size: once
d_call: -

cdr3_aa: CATRVAETDTQYF
cdr3_nt: TGTGCCACCCGGGTAGCGGAAACAGATACGCAGTATTTT
v_call: TRBV18
j_call: TRBJ2-3
clone_size: -
d_call: -

cdr3_aa: CASGGGIGSNQPQHF
cdr3_nt: TGTGCCTCTGGGGGAGGAATAGGGAGCAATCAGCCCCAGCATTTT
v_call: TRBV24-1
j_call: TRBJ1-5
clone_size: -
d_call: -

cdr3_aa: CASTTLGRGGENNSPLHF
cdr3_nt: TGTGCCAGCACAACTTTAGGACGAGGGGGAGAGAATAATTCACCCCTCCACTTT
v_call: TRBV28
j_call: TRBJ1-6
clone_size: -
d_call: -

cdr3_aa: CASSRDRSADTQYF
cdr3_nt: TGTGCCAGCAGCCGGGACAGGTCAGCAGATACGCAGTATTTT
v_call: TRBV14
j_call: TRBJ2-3
clone_size: -
d_call: TRBD1

cdr3_aa: CATSDNSGGPYNEQFF
cdr3_nt: TGTGCCACCAGTGATAATAGCGGGGGGCCCTACAATGAGCAGTTCTTC
v_call: TRBV24-1
j_call: TRBJ2-1
clone_size: -
d_call: TRBD2

cdr3_aa: CASSTKRGVAYEQYF
cdr3_nt: TGTGCCAGCAGTACCAAGCGGGGGGTAGCCTACGAGCAGTACTTC
v_call: TRBV6-2/TRBV6-3
j_call: TRBJ2-7
clone_size: -
d_call: TRBD2

cdr3_aa: CASSEQGGSDEQYF
cdr3_nt: TGTGCCAGCAGTGAACAGGGGGGCTCGGACGAGCAGTACTTC
v_call: TRBV6-1
j_call: TRBJ2-7
clone_size: once
d_call: -

cdr3_aa: CASSASPDTQYF
cdr3_nt: TGTGCCAGCAGCGCGTCCCCCGATACGCAGTATTTT
v_call: TRBV13
j_call: TRBJ2-3
clone_size: -
d_call: -

cdr3_aa: CASSHGLTGTFPSYEQYF
cdr3_nt: TGTGCCAGTAGTCACGGTTTGACAGGGACCTTCCCCTCCTACGAGCAGTACTTC
v_call: TRBV19
j_call: TRBJ2-7
clone_size: -
d_call: TRBD1

cdr3_aa: CASSFPGTSGTGQFF
cdr3_nt: TGTGCCAGCAGCTTCCCCGGGACTAGCGGCACAGGGCAGTTCTTC
v_call: TRBV11-2
j_call: TRBJ2-1
clone_size: -
d_call: TRBD2

cdr3_aa: CASSLATGSSYEQYF
cdr3_nt: TGTGCCAGCAGCTTAGCCACAGGGAGCTCCTACGAGCAGTACTTC
v_call: TRBV7-2
j_call: TRBJ2-7
clone_size: -
d_call: -

cdr3_aa: CASSDRSDTDTQYF
cdr3_nt: TGTGCCAGCTCAGACAGGTCGGACACAGATACGCAGTATTTT
v_call: TRBV18
j_call: TRBJ2-3
clone_size: -
d_call: -

cdr3_aa: CASSVGGAGELFF
cdr3_nt: TGTGCCAGCAGCGTGGGGGGAGCCGGGGAGCTGTTTTTT
v_call: TRBV9
j_call: TRBJ2-2
clone_size: -
d_call: -

cdr3_aa: CASSQDRGHDYGYTF
cdr3_nt: TGTGCCAGCAGCCAAGACAGGGGGCACGACTATGGCTACACCTTC
v_call: TRBV4-2
j_call: TRBJ1-2
clone_size: -
d_call: TRBD1

cdr3_aa: CASSLAARAYYEQYF
cdr3_nt: TGTGCCAGCAGCTTGGCCGCGCGGGCCTACTACGAGCAGTACTTC
v_call: TRBV5-6
j_call: TRBJ2-7
clone_size: -
d_call: -

cdr3_aa: CASSARTGGVYEQYF
cdr3_nt: TGTGCCAGCAGCGCCCGGACAGGGGGCGTCTACGAGCAGTACTTC
v_call: TRBV7-9
j_call: TRBJ2-7
clone_size: -
d_call: TRBD1

cdr3_aa: CASSGTGLNGYTF
cdr3_nt: TGTGCCAGCAGTGGGACAGGGTTAAATGGCTACACCTTC
v_call: TRBV25-1
j_call: TRBJ1-2
clone_size: -
d_call: TRBD1

cdr3_aa: CASGFFQRSYNSPLHF
cdr3_nt: TGTGCTAGTGGTTTCTTCCAGCGCTCCTATAATTCACCCCTCCACTTT
v_call: TRBV12-5
j_call: TRBJ1-6
clone_size: -
d_call: -

cdr3_aa: CASSQDLVSSYEQYF
cdr3_nt: TGTGCCAGCAGCCAAGATCTCGTCAGTTCCTACGAGCAGTACTTC
v_call: TRBV4-2
j_call: TRBJ2-7
clone_size: once
d_call: -

cdr3_aa: CASRRGTSGSSEQYF
cdr3_nt: TGTGCCAGCAGACGAGGGACTAGCGGGAGTTCCGAGCAGTACTTC
v_call: TRBV2
j_call: TRBJ2-7
clone_size: -
d_call: TRBD2

cdr3_aa: CASALSPGGYGYTF
cdr3_nt: TGTGCTAGTGCCCTCTCACCCGGGGGGTATGGCTACACCTTC
v_call: TRBV12-5
j_call: TRBJ1-2
clone_size: -
d_call: -

cdr3_aa: CATSDFYNQETQYF
cdr3_nt: TGTGCCACCAGTGATTTCTATAACCAAGAGACCCAGTACTTC
v_call: TRBV24-1
j_call: TRBJ2-5
clone_size: -
d_call: -

cdr3_aa: CASSPVAGSYNEQFF
cdr3_nt: TGTGCCAGCTCACCCGTCGCGGGCTCCTACAATGAGCAGTTCTTC
v_call: TRBV18
j_call: TRBJ2-1
clone_size: -
d_call: -

cdr3_aa: CASSEAAHSGNTIYF
cdr3_nt: TGTGCCAGCAGTGAAGCGGCCCACTCTGGAAACACCATATATTTT
v_call: TRBV2
j_call: TRBJ1-3
clone_size: -
d_call: -

cdr3_aa: CASTIGTGGSYNEQFF
cdr3_nt: TGTGCCAGCACCATCGGGACAGGGGGCTCCTACAATGAGCAGTTCTTC
v_call: TRBV2
j_call: TRBJ2-1
clone_size: -
d_call: TRBD1

cdr3_aa: CASSLRLAGGTQETQYF
cdr3_nt: TGCGCCAGCAGCTTGCGTTTGGCAGGAGGAACACAAGAGACCCAGTACTTC
v_call: TRBV5-1
j_call: TRBJ2-5
clone_size: -
d_call: -

cdr3_aa: CSVGAGFYEQYF
cdr3_nt: TGCAGCGTTGGGGCAGGCTTCTACGAGCAGTACTTC
v_call: TRBV29-1
j_call: TRBJ2-7
clone_size: -
d_call: -

cdr3_aa: CASSRQDVVTEAFF
cdr3_nt: TGTGCCAGCTCACGACAGGACGTGGTGACTGAAGCTTTCTTT
v_call: TRBV18
j_call: TRBJ1-1
clone_size: -
d_call: -

cdr3_aa: CSGRQGGKVFF
cdr3_nt: TGCAGCGGACGACAGGGGGGAAAGGTGTTTTTT
v_call: TRBV29-1
j_call: TRBJ1-4
clone_size: -
d_call: TRBD1

cdr3_aa: CASSYSSRAIQYF
cdr3_nt: TGTGCCAGCAGTTACTCTAGCCGAGCCATTCAGTACTTC
v_call: TRBV6-6
j_call: TRBJ2-4
clone_size: -
d_call: -

cdr3_aa: CASWGDGYTF
cdr3_nt: TGTGCCTCGTGGGGGGACGGCTACACCTTC
v_call: TRBV10-3
j_call: TRBJ1-2
clone_size: -
d_call: -

cdr3_aa: CASSFSFPDRGLVETQYF
cdr3_nt: TGTGCCAGCAGTTTTAGTTTTCCTGACAGGGGGTTGGTGGAGACCCAGTACTTC
v_call: TRBV28
j_call: TRBJ2-5
clone_size: -
d_call: TRBD1

cdr3_aa: CASSLPFSEAFF
cdr3_nt: TGTGCCAGCAGCTTACCATTTTCTGAAGCTTTCTTT
v_call: TRBV7-9
j_call: TRBJ1-1
clone_size: -
d_call: -

cdr3_aa: CASSIWGEGENTGELFF
cdr3_nt: TGTGCCAGTAGCATATGGGGTGAGGGGGAGAACACCGGGGAGCTGTTTTTT
v_call: TRBV19
j_call: TRBJ2-2
clone_size: few
d_call: -

cdr3_aa: CASSKADRARETQYF
cdr3_nt: TGTGCCAGCAGCAAAGCGGACAGAGCCAGGGAGACCCAGTACTTC
v_call: TRBV21-1
j_call: TRBJ2-5
clone_size: -
d_call: -

cdr3_aa: CASSNLRGGNEKLFF
cdr3_nt: TGTGCCAGCAGTAACTTGAGAGGGGGTAATGAAAAACTGTTTTTT
v_call: TRBV27
j_call: TRBJ1-4
clone_size: -
d_call: -

cdr3_aa: CASSRKIIGGQTYEQYF
cdr3_nt: TGTGCCAGCAGTCGGAAAATAATAGGGGGACAGACCTACGAGCAGTACTTC
v_call: TRBV6-6
j_call: TRBJ2-7
clone_size: -
d_call: TRBD1

cdr3_aa: CASSIGVGHNEKLFF
cdr3_nt: TGTGCCAGTAGTATTGGGGTAGGACATAATGAAAAACTGTTTTTT
v_call: TRBV19
j_call: TRBJ1-4
clone_size: -
d_call: -